This TCR beta chain was identified in a study of Tregs in tolerant kidney transplant recipients. Comment on this clone: What it binds is unknown.

Recipients received nonmyeloablative bone marrow transplants from related graft donors, with transient mixed chimerism. CD4+CD25+CD127- Tregs, CD4+CD25- non-Tregs, CD4 and CD8 cells were sorted. CDR1 is SEHNR, CDR2 FQNEAQ, per germline (reference sequence). V lost 5 bases, J lost 5 bases, and 15 bases lay in between. This CDR3 is built from 14 residues. Whole-study findings and limits: Expanding Tregs on activated donor B cells appeared to best identify donor-specific TCRbeta clones. Tolerant patients' donor-specific Tregs expanded beyond overall Tregs, suggesting antigen-driven growth. Biological reproducibility was not directly addressed in this study.

The data were produced by immunoSEQ multiplex PCR, yet TCRdb's version contains in-frame clones alone and is incomplete. The table shows tens of thousands of clones, with about 91% occurring only once. The sample in question was CD4+ T cells from blood (PBMCs), obtained 24 months after the transplant. The clonotype comes from a human patient who received a combined kidney and bone marrow transplant. The graft donor may be the source of some T cells. The chain couples TRBV7-9 to TRBJ2-5; possible D gene TRBD1, 6 bases. In DNA form, the CDR3 reads TGTGCCAGCAGCGTCAGGGGTTGGGAGGAGACCCAGTACTTC. Its translation is CASSVRGWEETQYF.